Each of the 30 T cell receptor beta chains below was sequenced from the same sample in a study of T cells in Graves' hyperthyroidism and ophthalmopathy. What was amplified from RNA transcripts were TCR beta CDR3 regions. TCR CDR3 underwent first-round RT-PCR with the HTBI primer set. TCRdb called the multiplex PCR reads again in MiXCR, with one record for every CDR3 protein. Altogether about 600,000 distinct CDR3 sequences are present, 15% to 20% being singletons, with the ten largest covering less than 3.5%. Sequencing was carried out using blood. The origin of the receptors is a woman aged 35 to 49 with Graves' ophthalmopathy.

J is TRBJ2-5 and V is TRBV30; no definite D call. This CDR3 is built from 14 residues. The V gene lost 2 bases and the J gene lost 2 bases, with 12 bases spanning the gap. Per germline, CDR1 GTSNPN and CDR2 SVGIG (reference sequence). The CDR3 region is CAWSTGRIQETQYF. DNA of the CDR3: TGTGCCTGGAGTACCGGGCGGATTCAAGAGACCCAGTACTTC.

This clonotype was picked up a small number of times. V usage is TRBV10-3 and J usage is TRBJ2-1; D is possibly TRBD2 (5 bases). Germline lookup yields CDR1 ENHRY and CDR2 SYGVKD. The length of the CDR3 is 13 residues. Trimming took off 0 bases at V and 8 bases at J, with 8 bases between the two ends. The CDR3 here is CAISESLAHEQFF. CDR3 bases: TGTGCCATCAGTGAGTCGCTAGCCCATGAGCAGTTCTTC.

This clonotype was recorded many times. J is TRBJ1-5 and V is TRBV3-1; 8 nucleotides match TRBD1. The CDR3 covers 14 residues. CDR1 is LGHDT and CDR2 is YNNKEL in the germline V gene (reference sequence). Trimming at V came to 2 bases and at J to 6 bases, leaving 3 bases not matched to a gene. The CDR3 nucleotides are TGTGCCAGCAGCCAAAACAGGGGGGGTCAGCCCCAGCATTTT. Protein: CASSQNRGGQPQHF.

This clonotype came up many times. The rearrangement joins TRBV10-2 to TRBJ2-1, with D possibly being TRBD2 (5 bases). The germline gives CDR1 WSHSY, CDR2 SAAADI. V lost 3 bases and J 9 bases, leaving 12 bases between the germline ends. This CDR3 has 13 amino acids. CDR3: CASSDKRFGEQFF. The CDR3 nucleotides are TGCGCCAGCAGTGACAAGCGGTTCGGTGAGCAGTTCTTC.

This clonotype was seen more than once but under ten times. This sequence joins TRBV2 and TRBJ2-7; tentative D call: TRBD1 (6 bases). The V end lost 6 bases, the J end lost 2 bases, and 8 bases lay between the germline ends. Per germline, CDR1 SNHLY and CDR2 FYNNEI. CDR3 length: 12 amino acids. The CDR3 loop reads CASRQGTYEQYF. CDR3 in DNA: TGTGCCAGCAGGCAGGGGACCTACGAGCAGTACTTC.

To note about this clonotype: A much larger clonotype is one base distant, so this may be a read error. The chain carries TRBV7-2 and TRBJ2-3, with D possibly matching TRBD1 (5 bases). The V end was cut by 3 bases, the J end by 3 bases, with 10 bases between. This CDR3 has 14 residues. Germline V gene sequence: CDR1 SGHTA, CDR2 FQGNSA. CDR3 region: CASSLGRVTDTQYF. The CDR3 DNA reads as TGTGCCAGCAGCTTGGGCAGGGTAACAGATACGCAGTATTTT.

This chain links TRBV2 with TRBJ1-4; TRBD1 matches 7 bases. In germline, CDR1 is SNHLY, CDR2 FYNNEI. The CDR3 length is 16 residues. V was pared by 6 bases and J by 7 bases, with 14 bases of the junction left unmatched. Here the CDR3 DNA reads TGTGCCAGCAGAAAATCCGGGACAGCGTCGAGTGAAAAACTGTTTTTT. It codes for CASRKSGTASSEKLFF.

The rearrangement uses TRBV7-9 and TRBJ1-5; 8 positions agree with TRBD1. The CDR3 length is 15 residues. Germline V gene sequence: CDR1 SEHNR, CDR2 FQNEAQ (reference sequence). Trimming removed 3 bases from V and 4 bases from J; junction bases left unmatched: 5. CDR3 coding DNA: TGTGCCAGCAGCTTTGGGACAGGACAGAATCAGCCCCAGCATTTT. Amino acids: CASSFGTGQNQPQHF.

As to this clonotype: It may be a read error: a sequence one base away is much more abundant. V is TRBV12-3 or TRBV12-4 and J is TRBJ2-3; 8 nucleotides match TRBD2. Trimming cost V 8 bases and J 5 bases; bases outside gene matches: 12. The CDR3 extends over 15 amino acids. Here the CDR3 DNA reads TGTGCCAGCGGATCGATCGGGGGGGCAAGAGATACGCAGTATTTT. Protein product: CASGSIGGARDTQYF.

This clonotype was seen at least ten times. The CDR3 sequence is CASSLEGGRTEAFF. For the CDR3, the DNA is TGTGCCAGCAGTCTCGAGGGGGGGAGAACTGAAGCTTTCTTT. The chain uses TRBV6-1 and TRBJ1-1; D may be TRBD1 (6 bases). The V end lost 5 bases, the J end lost 5 bases, and 15 bases lay between the germline ends. The CDR3 extends over 14 amino acids. Germline lookup yields CDR1 MNHNS and CDR2 SASEGT.

A few counts support this clonotype. The chain is built from TRBV13 and TRBJ2-7; D is unclear. The length of the CDR3 is 11 residues. Trimming removed 8 bases at V and 3 bases at J, with 8 bases between. Germline-derived CDR1 and CDR2 are PRHDT and FYEKMQ (reference sequence). The CDR3 nucleotides are TGTGCCAGCGGCATACTCTACGAGCAGTACTTC. This gives the protein CASGILYEQYF.

The CDR3 bases are TGTGCCACCAGCGGGGCAGATCTCAAAGAGACCCAGTACTTC. Protein: CATSGADLKETQYF. The chain links TRBV15 to TRBJ2-5, with D maybe TRBD1 (5 bases). The CDR3 has 14 residues. V was shortened by 5 bases and J by 3 bases, with 13 bases between the two germline ends. Germline-derived CDR1 and CDR2 are LNHNV and YYDKDF (reference sequence).

This clonotype was seen only a few times. The rearrangement uses TRBV11-2 and TRBJ2-7, with D possibly TRBD2 on 6 matching bases. V lost 6 bases to trimming and J lost 6 bases, with 12 bases between them. CDR1 and CDR2 from the germline V gene are SGHAT and FQNNGV. This CDR3 has 12 amino acids. DNA of the CDR3: TGTGCCAGCAGAGGAGGGGTTGGCGAGCAGTACTTC. It codes for CASRGGVGEQYF. The full variable domain, in which reference TRBV11-2 and TRBJ2-7 provide the parts outside the CDR3, is EAGVAQSPRYKIIEKRQSVAFWCNPISGHATLYWYQQILGQGPKLLIQFQNNGVVDDSQLPKDRFSAERLKGVDSTLKIQPAKLEDSAVYLCASRGGVGEQYFGPGTRLTVT.

This clonotype was picked up a small number of times. The chain employs TRBV9 and TRBJ2-1, with 8 bases lining up with TRBD2. The CDR3 totals 15 residues. CDR1 is SGDLS, CDR2 YYNGEE, per germline. The J segment lost 5 bases and the V segment lost 3 bases, leaving 7 bases of the junction unmatched. The CDR3 loop reads CASSAPGLVHNEQFF. CDR3 in DNA: TGTGCCAGCAGCGCGCCGGGACTAGTACACAATGAGCAGTTCTTC.

The gene calls are TRBV20-1 and TRBJ1-2; tentatively, D is TRBD1 (6 bases). V was shortened by 1 base and J by 2 bases, with 14 bases between the two germline ends. Germline V CDR1 and CDR2: DFQATT, SNEGSKA (reference sequence). This CDR3 comprises 15 residues. The CDR3 loop is CSARGGNGQNYGYTF. In DNA, the CDR3 is TGCAGTGCTAGAGGGGGCAATGGACAGAACTATGGCTACACCTTC.

This clonotype has more than one count but fewer than ten. This chain links TRBV12-3 or TRBV12-4 with TRBJ2-1; D remains unclear. Trimming took 2 bases from V and 3 from J, leaving 8 bases between them. The CDR3 is made up of 14 amino acids. CDR3 residues: CASSLPAIYNEQFF. The CDR3, as DNA: TGTGCCAGCAGTTTACCCGCGATCTACAATGAGCAGTTCTTC.

The chain carries TRBV7-6 and TRBJ2-2, with TRBD2 identical over 9 bases. Germline V gene lookup returns CDR1 SGHVS and CDR2 FNYEAQ. With 5 bases clipped from V and 3 bases from J, the junction kept 10 bases outside the gene matches. The CDR3 is 17 residues long. CDR3 protein: CASSLPFEREDTGELFF. In DNA, the CDR3 is TGTGCCAGCAGCCTCCCTTTTGAGCGGGAGGACACCGGGGAGCTGTTTTTT.

This clonotype was detected ten times or more. The chain joins TRBV28 to TRBJ2-1; TRBD2 is a possible D gene (6 bases). The CDR3 has 14 residues. V gave up 6 bases and J gave up 4 bases, with 13 bases separating them. Germline loops: CDR1 MDHEN, CDR2 SYDVKM. The CDR3 DNA follows: TGTGCCAGCAGGGGTAGCGGCGGATACAATGAGCAGTTCTTC. Its protein is CASRGSGGYNEQFF.

The chain joins TRBV29-1 to TRBJ2-1; D possibly matches TRBD1 or TRBD2 (6 bases each). Germline CDR1 SQVTM, CDR2 ANQGSEA. The CDR3 runs to 13 residues. Between the trimmed V and J ends, which lost 3 bases and 9 bases, there was a span of 15 bases. CDR3 protein: CSVDLYGGGEQFF. The DNA of the CDR3 is TGCAGCGTTGATCTTTACGGGGGCGGTGAGCAGTTCTTC.

With respect to this clonotype: Mismatch with germline at one junction end may stem from a read error. The J gene is TRBJ2-1, the V gene TRBV3-1; D is possibly TRBD1 (6 bases). Germline values: CDR1 LGHDT, CDR2 YNNKEL (reference sequence). The CDR3 totals 16 residues. In DNA form, the CDR3 reads TGTGCCAGCAGCCAAGGAGGGACAATCTCCTACAATGAGCAGTCCTTC. It translates to CASSQGGTISYNEQSF.

The chain is built from TRBV10-3 and TRBJ2-7; 9 bases align to TRBD2. This CDR3 spans 13 amino acids. The germline V gene encodes CDR1 ENHRY and CDR2 SYGVKD. The J segment lost 6 bases and the V segment lost 6 bases, leaving 6 bases of the junction unmatched. The CDR3 region has the DNA TGTGCCATCAGCTGGCGGGAGGGGAGCGAGCAGTACTTC. This sequence encodes CAISWREGSEQYF.

The chain is built from TRBV7-9 and TRBJ2-7; D is undetermined. Germline CDR1 reads SEHNR; CDR2 reads FQNEAQ (reference sequence). V was shortened by 3 bases and J by 1 base, with 16 bases between the two germline ends. The CDR3 covers 16 residues. The chain's CDR3 is CASSFSSGPVSYEQYF. DNA for the CDR3: TGTGCCAGCAGCTTCTCATCGGGCCCGGTGTCCTACGAGCAGTACTTC.

This clonotype was recorded at least ten times. This chain connects TRBV11-2 to TRBJ2-1; 9 nucleotides agree with TRBD2. There are 16 residues in the CDR3. V trimming: 4 bases; J trimming: 6 bases; junction bases outside the gene matches: 10. CDR1 is SGHAT and CDR2 is FQNNGV in the germline V gene. Written as DNA, the CDR3 is TGTGCCAGCAGCTGGGTAGCGGGAGAGGGGGGCAATGAGCAGTTCTTC. Its translation is CASSWVAGEGGNEQFF.

Ten or more counts support this clonotype. The chain couples TRBV20-1 to TRBJ1-1; maybe TRBD1 (5 bases). This CDR3 is 13 amino acids long. V was cut by 1 base and J by 3 bases, with 9 bases left in between. The germline CDR1 and CDR2 sequences are DFQATT and SNEGSKA (reference sequence). The CDR3: CSARGGSDTEAFF. The CDR3 DNA reads as TGCAGTGCTAGAGGGGGGTCGGACACTGAAGCTTTCTTT.

This clonotype occurred many times. This rearrangement joins TRBV11-1 to TRBJ2-2, with 11 bases lining up with TRBD1. The CDR3 totals 16 residues. Losses at the gene ends were 5 bases for V and 5 bases for J; bases not matched to a gene: 7. The germline V gene has CDR1 SGHAT and CDR2 FQDESV (reference sequence). The CDR3: CASSLGQGATTGELFF. The CDR3, as DNA: TGTGCCAGCAGCCTCGGACAGGGGGCGACAACCGGGGAGCTGTTTTTT.

This clonotype has at least ten counts. The chain links TRBV3-1 to TRBJ2-3, with 8 bases identical to TRBD2. V was clipped by 2 bases and J by 3 bases; unmatched bases: 16. The CDR3 runs 19 residues. Germline values: CDR1 LGHDT, CDR2 YNNKEL (reference sequence). The CDR3 loop reads CASSQSRLGASGLTDTQYF. For the CDR3, the DNA is TGTGCCAGCAGCCAAAGCCGTCTCGGGGCTAGCGGGTTGACAGATACGCAGTATTTT.

The V call is TRBV28, the J call TRBJ1-5, with D hard to call. The germline V gene has CDR1 MDHEN and CDR2 SYDVKM. The V end was cut by 1 base, the J end by 4 bases, with 11 bases between. CDR3 size: 15 residues. The CDR3 sequence: CASSLFRAVNQPQHF. CDR3 nucleotide sequence: TGTGCCAGCAGTTTATTCCGGGCCGTTAATCAGCCCCAGCATTTT.

Points on this clonotype: At one of its ends the junction is not consistent with the germline gene, which may arise from a read error. This chain uses TRBV27 with TRBJ2-3, with 11 nucleotides matching TRBD2. Germline values: CDR1 MNHEY, CDR2 SMNVEV (reference sequence). The CDR3 contains 15 residues. CDR3 residues: CASNLAGGGPDTQYF. CDR3 nucleotides: TGTGCCAGCAATTTAGCGGGGGGGGGACCAGATACGCAGTATTTT.

This clonotype has only a few counts. The genes are TRBV5-6 and TRBJ1-6; a possible D gene is TRBD1 (6 bases). V was clipped by 0 bases and J by 10 bases, with 17 bases between them. The CDR3 is made up of 16 amino acids. CDR1 is SGHDT, CDR2 YYEEEE, per germline. CDR3: CASSLGGAGSNSPLHF. The CDR3 nucleotides are TGTGCCAGCAGCTTGGGGGGGGCTGGTTCTAACTCACCCCTCCACTTT.

This clonotype appeared a few times. The J gene is TRBJ2-3, the V gene TRBV9, with D hard to call. V shed 3 bases and J shed 6 bases, with 14 bases lying between them. The germline gives CDR1 SGDLS, CDR2 YYNGEE. This CDR3 has 14 residues. The DNA of the CDR3 is TGTGCCAGCAGCGCCTCCCCGTTGGCGGATACGCAGTATTTT. Its translation is CASSASPLADTQYF.